A single sample is the source of the 5 T cell receptor beta chains below, sequenced in a study of CD8+ T cells in alopecia areata. The treatment is: oral pan-JAK inhibitor, 5-10 mg twice daily. After isolation, RNA underwent reverse transcription to generate cDNA as the sequencing template. The protocol was immunoSEQ multiplex PCR, while the TCRdb copy is restricted to in-frame clones and leaves out a portion. The table records about 270,000 clones, roughly 63% of them present only once. The sample here was CD4+ T cells sorted from blood, taken around week 54, from a patient treated with tofacitinib. The receptors come from a human donor with alopecia areata.

V and J are TRBV10-3 and TRBJ2-5; no reliable D call. Germline assignment: CDR1 ENHRY and CDR2 SYGVKD. The CDR3 is 11 residues long. The V and J ends lost 4 bases and 4 bases respectively, with 4 bases between them. The CDR3 loop reads CAISVGETQYF. In DNA form, the CDR3 reads TGTGCCATCAGTGTTGGAGAGACCCAGTACTTC.

This clone occurred a few times. J is TRBJ2-7 and V is TRBV4-1; TRBD1 aligns across 7 bases. The ends lost 1 base at V and 2 bases at J; junction bases unmatched: 8. Germline V gives CDR1 MGHRA, CDR2 YSYEKL. This CDR3 spans 16 amino acids. Written as DNA, the CDR3 is TGCGCCAGCAGCCAAGGACAGGGCGTCGGCCCCTACGAGCAGTACTTC. As protein: CASSQGQGVGPYEQYF.

The gene calls are TRBV13 and TRBJ1-1, with D unclear. Germline assignment: CDR1 PRHDT and CDR2 FYEKMQ (reference sequence). This CDR3 region has 13 residues. Trimming stripped 2 bases from V and 0 bases from J, with 4 bases between. Here the CDR3 DNA reads TGTGCCAGCAGCTTAAAACTGAACACTGAAGCTTTCTTT. This gives the protein CASSLKLNTEAFF.

The table lists this clone with a count of one. The chain recombines TRBV6-5 with TRBJ2-1, with 11 bases lining up with TRBD2. Germline CDR1 is MNHEY and CDR2 is SVGAGI. With 5 bases clipped from V and 9 bases from J, the junction kept 9 bases outside the gene matches. The CDR3 has 15 amino acids. This CDR3 reads CASSTRLAGQGEQFF. The CDR3, as DNA: TGTGCCAGCAGTACAAGACTAGCGGGGCAAGGTGAGCAGTTCTTC.

This chain connects TRBV27 to TRBJ1-5; TRBD1 agrees at 8 bases. The V gene's germline CDR1 is MNHEY and CDR2 SMNVEV (reference sequence). V lost 7 bases, J lost 10 bases, and 12 bases stayed unmatched. The CDR3 has 14 residues. CDR3 bases: TGTGCCAGCAACCGACAGGGGTCAATCAGCCCCCAGCATTTT. Residues: CASNRQGSISPQHF.